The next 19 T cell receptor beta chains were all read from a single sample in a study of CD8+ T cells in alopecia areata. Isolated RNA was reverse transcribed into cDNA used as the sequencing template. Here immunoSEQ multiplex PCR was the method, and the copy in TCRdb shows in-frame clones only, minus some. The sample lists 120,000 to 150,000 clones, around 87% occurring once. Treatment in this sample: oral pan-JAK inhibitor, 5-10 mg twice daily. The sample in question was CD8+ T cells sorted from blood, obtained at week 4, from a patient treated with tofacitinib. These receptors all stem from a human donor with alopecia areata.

The CDR3 DNA reads as TGCGCCAGCAGCTTAATTGGGCGGGAGGGCCCCACAGATACGCAGTATTTT. Residues: CASSLIGREGPTDTQYF. V is TRBV5-1 and J is TRBJ2-3; 9 bases are a match to TRBD2. Trimming removed 2 bases from V and 2 bases from J; junction bases left unmatched: 9. CDR1 and CDR2 (germline): SGHRS, YFSETQ. The CDR3 has 17 residues.

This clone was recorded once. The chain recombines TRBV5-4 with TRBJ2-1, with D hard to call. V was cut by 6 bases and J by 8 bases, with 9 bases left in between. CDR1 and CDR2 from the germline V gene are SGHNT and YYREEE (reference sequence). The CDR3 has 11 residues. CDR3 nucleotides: TGTGCCAGCACGACTGGCGATGAGCAGTTCTTC. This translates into CASTTGDEQFF.

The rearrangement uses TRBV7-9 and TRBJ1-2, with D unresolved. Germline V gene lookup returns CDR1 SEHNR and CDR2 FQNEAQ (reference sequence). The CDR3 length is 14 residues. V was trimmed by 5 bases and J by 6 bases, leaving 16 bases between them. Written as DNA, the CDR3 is TGTGCCAGCAGCCCCATTTTGTCGGCAGATGGCTACACCTTC. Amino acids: CASSPILSADGYTF.

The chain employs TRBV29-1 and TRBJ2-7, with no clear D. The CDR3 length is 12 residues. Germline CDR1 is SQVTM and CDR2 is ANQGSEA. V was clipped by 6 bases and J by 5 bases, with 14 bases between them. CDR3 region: CSVLGPRDEQYF. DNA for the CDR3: TGCAGCGTCCTCGGGCCCCGGGACGAGCAGTACTTC.

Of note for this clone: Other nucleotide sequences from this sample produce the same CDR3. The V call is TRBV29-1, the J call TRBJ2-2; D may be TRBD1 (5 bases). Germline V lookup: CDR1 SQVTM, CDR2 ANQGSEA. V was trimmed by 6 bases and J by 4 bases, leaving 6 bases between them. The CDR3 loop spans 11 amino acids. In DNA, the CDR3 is TGCAGCGTAGACAGCACCGGGGAGCTGTTTTTT. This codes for CSVDSTGELFF.

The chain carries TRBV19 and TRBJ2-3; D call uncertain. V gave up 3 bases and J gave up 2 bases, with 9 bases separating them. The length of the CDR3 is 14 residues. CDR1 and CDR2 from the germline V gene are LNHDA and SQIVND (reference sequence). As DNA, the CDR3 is TGTGCCAGTAGTATGAACCAGCTCACAGATACGCAGTATTTT. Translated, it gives CASSMNQLTDTQYF. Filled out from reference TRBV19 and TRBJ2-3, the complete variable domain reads DGGITQSPKYLFRKEGQNVTLSCEQNLNHDAMYWYRQDPGQGLRLIYYSQIVNDFQKGDIAEGYSVSREKKESFPLTVTSAQKNPTAFYLCASSMNQLTDTQYFGPGTRLTVL.

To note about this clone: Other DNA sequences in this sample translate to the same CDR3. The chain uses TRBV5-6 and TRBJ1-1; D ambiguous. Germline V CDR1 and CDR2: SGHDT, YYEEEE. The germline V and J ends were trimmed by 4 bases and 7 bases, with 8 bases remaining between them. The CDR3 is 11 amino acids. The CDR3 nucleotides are TGTGCCAGCAGCCTAGGAGGTGAAGCTTTCTTT. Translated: CASSLGGEAFF.

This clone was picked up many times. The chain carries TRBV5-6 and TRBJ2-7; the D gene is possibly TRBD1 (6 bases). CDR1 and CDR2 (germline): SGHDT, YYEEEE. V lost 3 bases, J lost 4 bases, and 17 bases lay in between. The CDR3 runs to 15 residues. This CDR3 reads CASSSLYAGDYEQYF. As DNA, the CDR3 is TGTGCCAGCAGCTCCTTGTATGCAGGGGATTACGAGCAGTACTTC.

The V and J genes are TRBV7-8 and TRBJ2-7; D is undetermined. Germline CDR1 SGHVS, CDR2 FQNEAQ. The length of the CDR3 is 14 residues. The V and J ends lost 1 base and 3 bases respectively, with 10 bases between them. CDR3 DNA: TGTGCCAGCAGCTTAGTAGGGCCCAACTACGAGCAGTACTTC. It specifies CASSLVGPNYEQYF.

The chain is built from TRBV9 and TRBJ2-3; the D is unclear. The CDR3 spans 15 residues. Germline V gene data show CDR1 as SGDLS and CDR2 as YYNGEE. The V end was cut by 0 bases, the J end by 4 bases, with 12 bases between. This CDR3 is CASSVVNSRADTQYF. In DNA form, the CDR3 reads TGTGCCAGCAGCGTAGTTAACTCCCGGGCAGATACGCAGTATTTT.

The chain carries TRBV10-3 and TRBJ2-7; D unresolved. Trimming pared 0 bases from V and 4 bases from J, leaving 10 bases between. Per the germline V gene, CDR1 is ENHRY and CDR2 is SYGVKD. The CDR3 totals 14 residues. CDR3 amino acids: CAISESSMMYEQYF. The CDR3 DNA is TGTGCCATCAGTGAGTCAAGCATGATGTACGAGCAGTACTTC.

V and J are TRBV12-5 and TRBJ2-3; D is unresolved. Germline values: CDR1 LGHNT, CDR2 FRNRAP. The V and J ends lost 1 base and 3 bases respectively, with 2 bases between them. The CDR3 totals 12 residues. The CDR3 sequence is CASGLATDTQYF. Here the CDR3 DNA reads TGTGCTAGTGGTTTGGCGACAGATACGCAGTATTTT.

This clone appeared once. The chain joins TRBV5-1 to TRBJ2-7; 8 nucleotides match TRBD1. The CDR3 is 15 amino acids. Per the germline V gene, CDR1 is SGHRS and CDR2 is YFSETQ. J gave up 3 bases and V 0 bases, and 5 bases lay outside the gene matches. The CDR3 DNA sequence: TGCGCCAGCAGCTTGGGAACAGGGGGAATCTACGAGCAGTACTTC. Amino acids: CASSLGTGGIYEQYF.

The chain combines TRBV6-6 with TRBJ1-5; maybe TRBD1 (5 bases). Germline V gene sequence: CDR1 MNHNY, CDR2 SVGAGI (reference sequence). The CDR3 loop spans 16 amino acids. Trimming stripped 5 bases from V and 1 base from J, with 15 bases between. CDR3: CASSHYLGDSNQPQHF. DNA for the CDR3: TGTGCCAGCAGTCATTATTTGGGGGACAGCAATCAGCCCCAGCATTTT.

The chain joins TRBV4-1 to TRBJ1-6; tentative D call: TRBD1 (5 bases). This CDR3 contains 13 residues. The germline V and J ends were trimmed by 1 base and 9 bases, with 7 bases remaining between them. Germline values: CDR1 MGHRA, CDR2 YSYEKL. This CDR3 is CASSQVGTSPLHF. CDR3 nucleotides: TGCGCCAGCAGCCAAGTCGGGACTTCACCCCTCCACTTT.

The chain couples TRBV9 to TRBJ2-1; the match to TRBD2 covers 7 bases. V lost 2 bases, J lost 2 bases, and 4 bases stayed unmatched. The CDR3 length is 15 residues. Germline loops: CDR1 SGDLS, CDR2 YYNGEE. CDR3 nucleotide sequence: TGTGCCAGCAGCGTCTGGGGGAGGGCCTACAATGAGCAGTTCTTC. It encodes CASSVWGRAYNEQFF.

CDR3 in amino acids: CAWSVRQGAPYEQYF. CDR3 coding DNA: TGTGCCTGGAGTGTACGGCAGGGAGCACCTTACGAGCAGTACTTC. This rearrangement joins TRBV30 to TRBJ2-7; D tentatively reads TRBD1 or TRBD2 (5 bases each). With 0 bases removed from V and 4 bases from J, the gap between germline ends came to 16 bases. The CDR3 totals 15 residues. The germline gives CDR1 GTSNPN, CDR2 SVGIG (reference sequence).

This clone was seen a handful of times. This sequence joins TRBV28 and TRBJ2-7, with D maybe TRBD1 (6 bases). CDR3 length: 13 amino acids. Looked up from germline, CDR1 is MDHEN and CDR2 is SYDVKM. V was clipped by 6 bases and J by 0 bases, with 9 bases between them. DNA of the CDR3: TGTGCCAGCAGCAGGGGTTACTCCTACGAGCAGTACTTC. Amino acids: CASSRGYSYEQYF.

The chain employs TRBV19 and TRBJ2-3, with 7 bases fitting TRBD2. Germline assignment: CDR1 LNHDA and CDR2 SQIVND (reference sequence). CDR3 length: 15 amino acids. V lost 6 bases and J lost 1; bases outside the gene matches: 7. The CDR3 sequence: CASRRQSGGTDTQYF. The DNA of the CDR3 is TGTGCCAGTAGGCGACAAAGCGGGGGCACAGATACGCAGTATTTT. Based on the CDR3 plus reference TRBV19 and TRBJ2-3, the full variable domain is DGGITQSPKYLFRKEGQNVTLSCEQNLNHDAMYWYRQDPGQGLRLIYYSQIVNDFQKGDIAEGYSVSREKKESFPLTVTSAQKNPTAFYLCASRRQSGGTDTQYFGPGTRLTVL.